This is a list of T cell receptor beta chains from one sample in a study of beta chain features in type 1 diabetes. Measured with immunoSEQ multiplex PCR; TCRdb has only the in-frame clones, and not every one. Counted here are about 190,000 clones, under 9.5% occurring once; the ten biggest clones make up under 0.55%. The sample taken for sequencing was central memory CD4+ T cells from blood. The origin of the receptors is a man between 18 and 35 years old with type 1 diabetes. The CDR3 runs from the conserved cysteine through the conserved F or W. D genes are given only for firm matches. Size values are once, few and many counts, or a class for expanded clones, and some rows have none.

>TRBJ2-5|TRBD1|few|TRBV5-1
TGCGCCAGCAGCCGAAGCCGGGACAGCCAAGAGACCCAGTACTTC
CASSRSRDSQETQYF
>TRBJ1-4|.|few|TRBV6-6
TGTGCCAGCAGTTACTCTACAGAGAATGAAAAACTGTTTTTT
CASSYSTENEKLFF
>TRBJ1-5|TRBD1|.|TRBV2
TGTGCCAGCAGTCCAGAAACAGGGGATCAGCCCCAGCATTTT
CASSPETGDQPQHF
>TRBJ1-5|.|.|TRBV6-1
TGTGCCAGCAGTGAGGACCCAGGGAGCAATCAGCCCCAGCATTTT
CASSEDPGSNQPQHF
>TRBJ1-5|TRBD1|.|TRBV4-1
TGCGCCAGCAGCACCCAACAGGGGGCCGGTTTTAGCAATCAGCCCCAGCATTTT
CASSTQQGAGFSNQPQHF
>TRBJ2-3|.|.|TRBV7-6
TGTGCCAGCAGCCGACAGACAGATACGCAGTATTTT
CASSRQTDTQYF
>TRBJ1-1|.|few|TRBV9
TGTGCCAGCAGCGTAGGACAGCCGAACACTGAAGCTTTCTTT
CASSVGQPNTEAFF
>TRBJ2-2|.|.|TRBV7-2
TGTGCCAGCAGAGTAGGGGGTCCCACCGGGGAGCTGTTTTTT
CASRVGGPTGELFF
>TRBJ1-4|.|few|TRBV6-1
TGTGCCAGCAGTGACCGCGGGACCGCTGAAAAACTGTTTTTT
CASSDRGTAEKLFF
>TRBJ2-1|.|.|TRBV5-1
TGCGCCAGCAGTGTTCTCGGGGGAGCGCAGCTCAATGAGCAGTTCTTC
CASSVLGGAQLNEQFF
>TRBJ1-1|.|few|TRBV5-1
TGCGCCAGCAGCTCAAGAGGAAGCACTGAAGCTTTCTTT
CASSSRGSTEAFF
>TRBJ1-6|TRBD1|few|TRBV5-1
TGCGCCAGCAGCATTGGGGACAGACATTCACCCCTCCACTTT
CASSIGDRHSPLHF
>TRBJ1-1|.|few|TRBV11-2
TGTGCCAGCAACTCCCGGGGGGGGAACACTGAAGCTTTCTTT
CASNSRGGNTEAFF
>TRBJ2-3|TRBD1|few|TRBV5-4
TGTGCCAGCAGAAAGACAGGGAACACAGATACGCAGTATTTT
CASRKTGNTDTQYF
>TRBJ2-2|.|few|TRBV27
TGTGCCAGCACCCTACAGGGTTCCGGGGAGCTGTTTTTT
CASTLQGSGELFF
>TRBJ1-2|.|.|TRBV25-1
TGTGCCAGCAGTGACACGGGTTTTGGGGGCTACACCTTC
CASSDTGFGGYTF
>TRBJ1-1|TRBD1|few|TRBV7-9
TGTGCCAGCAGCTCGGGACTAGGGACAGCGAACACTGAAGCTTTCTTT
CASSSGLGTANTEAFF
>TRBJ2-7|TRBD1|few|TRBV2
TGTGCCATCTCAACAGGGACAGGGACCAGCGAGCAGTACTTC
CAISTGTGTSEQYF
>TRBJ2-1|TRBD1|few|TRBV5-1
TGCGCCAGCAGCCTTACAGGGGCACCTTACAATGAGCAGTTCTTC
CASSLTGAPYNEQFF
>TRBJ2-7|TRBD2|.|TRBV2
TGTGCCAGCAGTGAAAGGGGTAGCGGGAACTACTACGAGCAGTACTTC
CASSERGSGNYYEQYF
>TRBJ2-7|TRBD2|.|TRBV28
TGTGCCAGCAGTTTGGTTTCCGGACTAGCGGGGAAGCAGTACTTC
CASSLVSGLAGKQYF
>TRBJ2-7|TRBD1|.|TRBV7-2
TGTGCCAGCAGCCCCCGCGACAGGGACGAGCAGTACTTC
CASSPRDRDEQYF
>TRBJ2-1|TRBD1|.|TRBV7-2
TGTGCCAGCAGCTTAGCTTCGACAGGGTCCTACAATGAGCAGTTCTTC
CASSLASTGSYNEQFF
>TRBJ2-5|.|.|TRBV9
TGTGCCAGCACCAAAGGCGGGTTTCAAGAGACCCAGTACTTC
CASTKGGFQETQYF
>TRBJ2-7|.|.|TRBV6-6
TGTGCCAGCAGAGGGGATTCCTACGAGCAGTACTTC
CASRGDSYEQYF
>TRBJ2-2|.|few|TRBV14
TGTGCCAGCAGACCCCAGGGGAACACCGGGGAGCTGTTTTTT
CASRPQGNTGELFF
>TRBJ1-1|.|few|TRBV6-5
TGTGCCAGCTCGGGACAATTGAACACTGAAGCTTTCTTT
CASSGQLNTEAFF
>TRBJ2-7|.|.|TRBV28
TGTGCCAGCAGGAAAACAGGGCCGAGCTACGAGCAGTACTTC
CASRKTGPSYEQYF
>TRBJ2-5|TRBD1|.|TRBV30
TGTGCCTGGAGTCGGACAGGGGATGGGACCCAGTACTTC
CAWSRTGDGTQYF
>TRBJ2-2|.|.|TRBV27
TGTGCCAACCCCTATACCGGGGAGCTGTTTTTT
CANPYTGELFF
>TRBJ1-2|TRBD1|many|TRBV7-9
TGTGCCAGCAGCTCCGGAGACAGGGTCGGTGGCTACACCTTC
CASSSGDRVGGYTF
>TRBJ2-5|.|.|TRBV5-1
TGCGCCAGCACAGGAACAGGACAAGAGACCCAGTACTTC
CASTGTGQETQYF
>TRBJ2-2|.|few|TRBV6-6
TGTGCCAGCAGTTACGAAACAGGGAACACCGGGGAGCTGTTTTTT
CASSYETGNTGELFF
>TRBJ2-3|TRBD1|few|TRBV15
TGTGCCACCAGCACCCGACAGGGGATGGTCCCAGATACGCAGTATTTT
CATSTRQGMVPDTQYF
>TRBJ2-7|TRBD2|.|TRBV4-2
TGTGCCAGCAGCCAAGAATGGGCGGCTAGCGGGGCGTCCTACGAGCAGTACTTC
CASSQEWAASGASYEQYF
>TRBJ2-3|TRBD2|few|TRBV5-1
TGCGCCAGCGGGAGCGGGAGGGCCCAAGATACGCAGTATTTT
CASGSGRAQDTQYF
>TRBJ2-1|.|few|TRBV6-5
TGTGCCAGCAGTTACAGGAGAAACAATGAGCAGTTCTTC
CASSYRRNNEQFF
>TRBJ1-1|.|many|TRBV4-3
TGCGCCAGCAGCCAAGATCCCGTCAGTGGCACTGAAGCTTTCTTT
CASSQDPVSGTEAFF
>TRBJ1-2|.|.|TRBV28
TGTGCCAGCAGTTTTACAGCTAACTATGGCTACACCTTC
CASSFTANYGYTF
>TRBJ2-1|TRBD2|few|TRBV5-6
TGTGCCAGCAGCTCAAGCGGGAGTTTCCACAATGAGCAGTTCTTC
CASSSSGSFHNEQFF
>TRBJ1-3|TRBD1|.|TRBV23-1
TGCGCCAGCAGTCAATCGATTTTTTTACCGGGACAGAGCTCTGGAAACACCATATATTTT
CASSQSIFLPGQSSGNTIYF
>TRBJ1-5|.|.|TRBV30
TGTGCCTGGAGTGTATCAGGGCCCAATCAGCCCCAGCATTTT
CAWSVSGPNQPQHF
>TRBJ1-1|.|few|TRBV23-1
TGCGCCAGCAGCCATAAGCAGGGGATGAACACTGAAGCTTTCTTT
CASSHKQGMNTEAFF
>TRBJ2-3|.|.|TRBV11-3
TGTGCCAGCAGCTTACGGGCAGATACGCAGTATTTT
CASSLRADTQYF
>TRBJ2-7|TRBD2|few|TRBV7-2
TGTGCCAGCAGCACCCTAGCGGAAGGGCCCTACGAGCAGTACTTC
CASSTLAEGPYEQYF
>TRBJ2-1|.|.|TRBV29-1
TGCAGCGTTGTAGGGGGATCAATCAATGAGCAGTTCTTC
CSVVGGSINEQFF
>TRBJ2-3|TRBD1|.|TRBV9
TGTGCCAGCAGCATCCAGGGGGACACAGATACGCAGTATTTT
CASSIQGDTDTQYF
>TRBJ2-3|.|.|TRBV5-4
TGTGCCAGCAGCGTACAGGGAGACACAGATACGCAGTATTTT
CASSVQGDTDTQYF
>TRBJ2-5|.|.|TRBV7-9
TGTGCCAGCAGCTTAGGGAGAGAGACCCAGTACTTC
CASSLGRETQYF
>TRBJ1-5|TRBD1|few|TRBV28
TGTGCCAGCAGTTTATCCGGCAGGGGGGTTCAGCCCCAGCATTTT
CASSLSGRGVQPQHF
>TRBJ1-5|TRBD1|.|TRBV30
TGTGCCTGGAGCCTCGGGACAGGGGCGAGTCAGCCCCAGCATTTT
CAWSLGTGASQPQHF
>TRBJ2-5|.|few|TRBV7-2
TGTGCCAGCAGCCATCACCGGGATACCCAAGAGACCCAGTACTTC
CASSHHRDTQETQYF
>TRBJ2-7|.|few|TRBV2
TGTGCCAGCAGTGAAGCGCTAGGGGTCGAGCAGTACTTC
CASSEALGVEQYF
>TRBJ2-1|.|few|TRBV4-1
TGCGCCAGCAGCCAAGACAGCAGTCCAGGCGATGAGCAGTTCTTC
CASSQDSSPGDEQFF
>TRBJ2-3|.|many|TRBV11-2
TGTGCCAGCAGCTTAGCGGGAGTTACAGATACGCAGTATTTT
CASSLAGVTDTQYF
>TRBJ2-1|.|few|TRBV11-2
TGTGCCAGCAGCCCTAATTACAATGAGCAGTTCTTC
CASSPNYNEQFF
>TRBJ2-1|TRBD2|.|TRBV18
TGTGCCAGCTCACCTGGACTAGCGGGGGGCGATGAGCAGTTCTTC
CASSPGLAGGDEQFF
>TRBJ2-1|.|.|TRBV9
TGTGCCAGCAGCCAGGGACACCCCTACAATGAGCAGTTCTTC
CASSQGHPYNEQFF
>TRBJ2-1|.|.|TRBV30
TGTGCCTGGAAGAGACTAGCCTACAATGAGCAGTTCTTC
CAWKRLAYNEQFF